This T cell receptor (beta chain) stems from a study of OX40 agonist ivuxolimab in advanced cancers. Across the study: Enrollees could have had prior anti-PD-1, anti-PD-L1 or anti-CTLA-4 therapy, which about 42% had received.

TCRdb keeps only in-frame clones here, not all; method: immunoSEQ multiplex PCR. The data show approximately 30,000 clones, approximately 89% seen once. To note about this clone: Its antigen remains unidentified.

Broader study findings: Compared with CD4+, CD8+ T cells on average had more expanded clones.

Sample: CD4+ or CD8+ T cells sorted from blood, taken in a trial of the OX40 agonist ivuxolimab. This receptor was identified in an adult with an advanced solid tumor such as melanoma, head and neck, liver or kidney cancer.

The CDR3 coding sequence is TGTGCCAGCGTAAGGGGGGGGACCGGGGAGACCCAGTACTTC. This gives the protein CASVRGGTGETQYF. V gene TRBV2 combines with J gene TRBJ2-5, with D tentatively TRBD2 (7 bases). CDR3 length equals 14 residues. The V gene's germline CDR1 is SNHLY and CDR2 FYNNEI. V lost 8 bases, J lost 5 bases, and 18 bases lay in between.